The source of this TCR beta chain is a study of CD8+ T cells in alopecia areata. Sequencing used cDNA as its template, made by extracting RNA and reverse transcribing it. Some clones are missing from TCRdb's copy, which holds only in-frame ones; the method was immunoSEQ multiplex PCR. Altogether some 200,000 clones are present, about three fifths being singletons, with the ten largest covering 3.3%. Treatment defined: oral pan-JAK inhibitor, 5-10 mg twice daily. The source material was CD4+ T cells sorted from blood, sampled at week 4, from a patient treated with tofacitinib. The sequence came from a human donor with alopecia areata.

CDR3 sequence: CASRATRQGADGYTF. The CDR3 coding sequence is TGTGCCAGCAGGGCCACCCGACAGGGGGCGGATGGCTACACCTTC. The V call is TRBV2, the J call TRBJ1-2; TRBD1 agrees at 10 bases. CDR1 and CDR2 from the germline V gene are SNHLY and FYNNEI. The CDR3 extends over 15 amino acids. Trimming cost V 6 bases and J 6 bases; bases outside gene matches: 10.